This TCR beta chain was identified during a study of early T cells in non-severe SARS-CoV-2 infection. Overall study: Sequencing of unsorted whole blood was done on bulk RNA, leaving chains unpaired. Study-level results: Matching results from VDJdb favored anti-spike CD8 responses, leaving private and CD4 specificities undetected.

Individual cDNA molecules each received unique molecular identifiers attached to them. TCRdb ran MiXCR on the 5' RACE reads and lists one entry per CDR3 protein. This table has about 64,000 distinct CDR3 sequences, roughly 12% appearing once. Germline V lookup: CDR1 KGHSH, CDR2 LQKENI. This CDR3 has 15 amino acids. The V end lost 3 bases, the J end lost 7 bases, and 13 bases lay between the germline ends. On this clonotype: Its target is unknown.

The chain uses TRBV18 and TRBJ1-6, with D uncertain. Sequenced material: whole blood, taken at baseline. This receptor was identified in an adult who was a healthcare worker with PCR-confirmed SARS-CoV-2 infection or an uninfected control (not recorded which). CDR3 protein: CASSPQTGLNSPLHF. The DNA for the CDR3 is TGTGCCAGCTCACCGCAGACGGGATTAAATTCACCCCTCCACTTT.